This T cell receptor (beta chain) was observed in a study of blood T cell repertoires in COVID-19. Study-wide context: The origin of the acute and convalescent COVID-19 samples was the United States, Italy and Spain. PBMCs, B-cell-depleted T cells, or T cells provided the cDNA or gDNA that made up the material.

This CDR3 spans 20 amino acids. CDR1 and CDR2 from the germline V gene are SGHVS and FNYEAQ. V trimming: 5 bases; J trimming: 2 bases; junction bases outside the gene matches: 15. In the study's own analysis: For nucleated cells, counts were estimated from reference gene primer amplification. Measured with immunoSEQ multiplex PCR; TCRdb has only the in-frame clones, and not every one. The DNA was the basis for D and trimming; V, J and clone size are from that table. The sample records about 45,000 clones, 86% being singletons. Source material: peripheral blood. This clonotype was sampled from a human donor in a cohort sampled during active COVID-19. The rearrangement uses TRBV7-6 and TRBJ2-3; TRBD2 matches 14 bases. As DNA, the CDR3 is TGTGCCAGCAGCCTGCGGACTAGCGGGGGGACCGAACGCTTCACAGATACGCAGTATTTT. Translation gives CASSLRTSGGTERFTDTQYF.